The sequence of this T cell receptor beta chain was determined in a study of T cell repertoires in cytomegalovirus infection. Study-wide background: CMV epitopes in the study were HLA-C-restricted (recently identified) and HLA-B-restricted (well studied). CMV infection together with matching HLA type was indicated by public TCR beta signatures.

Study-wide findings and caveats: CMV-specific HLA-C-restricted TCR beta clonotypes dominated the ex vivo response. The study identified carriers of CMV plus the relevant HLA from cumulative public TCR beta family frequency.

In its sample, this clonotype was seen a few times. The antigen remains undetermined. Using its own MiXCR run on the reads, TCRdb lists one record per CDR3 protein. The sample holds approximately 770,000 distinct CDR3 sequences; under 35% are singletons and the top ten take around 13%. V dropped 8 bases and J dropped 6 bases, with 14 bases sitting between them. The CDR3 length is 13 residues. This TCR was recovered from a human donor in good health (CMV status not recorded). Some clones in this sample may be carry-over from other donors' samples. This chain uses TRBV12-3 or TRBV12-4 with TRBJ1-5; the D is unclear. The specimen comprised cultured CD8+ T cells from PBMCs, sampled from culture after CMV antigen stimulation. CDR3 DNA sequence: TGTGCCAGCTGGGCGATGGAGGGTCAGCCCCAGCATTTT. Translated: CASWAMEGQPQHF.